This T cell receptor (beta chain) was recorded in a study of T cells in Graves' hyperthyroidism and ophthalmopathy. Study-level results: Ophthalmopathy was told apart from stable hyperthyroidism by a 13 V-J model.

This CDR3 contains 14 residues. V was pared by 5 bases and J by 3 bases, with 13 bases between. CDR1 and CDR2 from the germline V gene are SGHAT and FQNNGV. The sample holds many counts of this clonotype. Its antigen is currently unknown. Used for diagnoses were clinical symptoms, serum thyroxine and TRAb, thyroid ultrasound and orbital computed tomography. Amplified regions were TCR beta CDR3 sequences from RNA transcripts. The HTBI primer set served for first-round RT-PCR of the TCR CDR3. TCRdb recomputed calls from the multiplex PCR reads with MiXCR, one row per CDR3 protein. The profile shows 380,000 or so distinct CDR3 sequences, approximately 15% of them singletons.

The chain employs TRBV11-2 and TRBJ1-1; D is ambiguous. Sequencing was carried out using blood. The TCR was taken from a woman aged 30 to 39 with Graves' hyperthyroidism. The CDR3 coding sequence is TGTGCCAGCAGCGAGGACGGCGTGGACACTGAAGCTTTCTTT. Translation gives CASSEDGVDTEAFF. Combining the CDR3 with reference TRBV11-2 and TRBJ1-1 gives the whole variable domain EAGVAQSPRYKIIEKRQSVAFWCNPISGHATLYWYQQILGQGPKLLIQFQNNGVVDDSQLPKDRFSAERLKGVDSTLKIQPAKLEDSAVYLCASSEDGVDTEAFFGQGTRLTVV.